This entry concerns a single T cell receptor (beta chain). The sample belongs to a study of blood T cells in healthy people across ages. CDR3 length equals 12 residues. From germline, CDR1 is DFQATT and CDR2 SNEGSKA (reference sequence). Trimming removed 6 bases at V and 7 bases at J, with 16 bases between. Combining a sample-barcoded 5' primer with a J-beta primer mix, a second PCR ran for roughly 6 to 12 cycles. TCRdb ran MiXCR on the 5' RACE reads and lists one entry per CDR3 protein. The sample has 1.5 million to 2 million distinct CDR3 sequences, around 50% seen once. The gene calls are TRBV20-1 and TRBJ2-7; no clear D gene. The sequence was collected from a woman between 35 and 50 years old in good health. Material for sequencing was blood. The CDR3 sequence is CSAERPTPEQYF. The CDR3 bases are TGCAGTGCGGAACGCCCGACACCTGAGCAGTACTTC.